The 12 T cell receptor beta chains reported below all come from one sample, sequenced in a study of T cells in Graves' hyperthyroidism and ophthalmopathy (dated by TCRdb to between 2018 and 2020). The library was generated by multiplex PCR. The instrument was an Illumina HiSeq 2000. Amplification of TCR beta CDR3 regions was carried out from RNA transcripts. For the first round of RT-PCR on the TCR CDR3, the HTBI primer set was used together with the Qiagen OneStep RT-PCR kit. The public reads were quality trimmed at Q25 with fastp and then assembled into clones with MiXCR by TCRdb, keeping productive beta chains. Every CDR3 protein is listed once, alongside the most common genes and DNA of its rows. Counted in this sample were approximately 620,000 distinct CDR3 sequences; around 15% of them appeared once. The ten largest clones capture less than 3.5% of the sample. The sequencing sample was made of blood. All receptors come from a woman in her thirties or forties with Graves' ophthalmopathy.

This clonotype was seen only a few times. This chain joins TRBV10-3 and TRBJ2-7; no reliable D call. The germline V gene has CDR1 ENHRY and CDR2 SYGVKD. The length of the CDR3 is 14 residues. V dropped 2 bases and J dropped 0 bases, with 8 bases sitting between them. In nucleotides, the CDR3 is TGTGCCATCAGTGAGAGTGACAACTCCTACGAGCAGTACTTC. This encodes CAISESDNSYEQYF.

This clonotype has at least ten counts. The gene calls are TRBV28 and TRBJ2-1; weak D call: TRBD1 (5 bases). The CDR3 runs to 14 residues. Trimming took off 6 bases at V and 5 bases at J, with 14 bases between the two ends. The V gene's germline CDR1 is MDHEN and CDR2 SYDVKM. CDR3 sequence reads: CASRQDRQHNEQFF. The CDR3 DNA reads as TGTGCCAGCAGGCAAGATAGACAGCACAATGAGCAGTTCTTC.

This clonotype appeared many times. This chain uses TRBV18 with TRBJ2-5; D perhaps matches TRBD2 (6 bases). Germline loops: CDR1 KGHSH, CDR2 LQKENI. CDR3 length: 15 residues. V was shortened by 0 bases and J by 5 bases, with 13 bases between the two germline ends. CDR3 region: CASSPPQGGRETQYF. The DNA of the CDR3 is TGTGCCAGCTCACCACCGCAAGGAGGGCGGGAGACCCAGTACTTC.

In its sample, this clonotype was seen many times. The chain employs TRBV6-1 and TRBJ1-5; 8 bases are a match to TRBD1. The junction had 4 bases not matched to a gene; V was cut back by 6 bases and J by 0 bases. The CDR3 sequence is 15 residues long. The germline V gene has CDR1 MNHNS and CDR2 SASEGT. CDR3 nucleotide sequence: TGTGCCAGCAGCGACAGGGGTTATAGCAATCAGCCCCAGCATTTT. Protein: CASSDRGYSNQPQHF.

This clonotype was seen many times. This chain connects TRBV27 to TRBJ1-4, with 9 positions matching TRBD1. Per germline, CDR1 MNHEY and CDR2 SMNVEV (reference sequence). The CDR3 consists of 16 residues. The V gene end was trimmed by 5 bases and the J gene end by 7 bases; junction bases not matched to a gene: 11. CDR3 sequence (DNA): TGTGCCAGCAGTACCGGCCTACAGGGGGCGGGTGAAAAACTGTTTTTT. Translated: CASSTGLQGAGEKLFF.

The sample holds many counts of this clonotype. The chain employs TRBV30 and TRBJ2-3; D assignment may be TRBD1 or TRBD2 (5 bases each). Looked up from germline, CDR1 is GTSNPN and CDR2 is SVGIG (reference sequence). The CDR3 runs to 14 residues. V lost 0 bases and J 6 bases, leaving 13 bases between the germline ends. The CDR3 protein is CAWSVGTWIDTQYF. The CDR3 DNA is TGTGCCTGGAGTGTGGGGACCTGGATTGATACGCAGTATTTT.

This clonotype was detected many times. The germline gene is not matched at one end of the junction; a read error may be the cause. V usage is TRBV12-3 or TRBV12-4 and J usage is TRBJ2-1; 9 positions agree with TRBD1. The CDR3 length is 15 residues. The CDR3 reads CASSSPGQGLYEQFF. CDR3 nucleotide sequence: TGCGCCAGCAGCTCCCCCGGACAGGGGCTCTATGAGCAGTTCTTC.

This clonotype was counted between two and nine times. The chain has TRBV2 and TRBJ2-7, with D unclear. Between the trimmed V and J ends, which lost 3 bases and 0 bases, there was a span of 6 bases. Germline CDR1 reads SNHLY; CDR2 reads FYNNEI. The CDR3 loop spans 13 amino acids. The CDR3 DNA reads as TGTGCCAGCAGTGATAGGCCCTCCTACGAGCAGTACTTC. It encodes CASSDRPSYEQYF.

This clonotype came up a few times. This chain joins TRBV20-1 and TRBJ2-6, with a tentative D call TRBD2 (5 bases). Germline assignment: CDR1 DFQATT and CDR2 SNEGSKA (reference sequence). V gave up 3 bases and J gave up 0 bases, with 6 bases separating them. The CDR3 extends over 14 amino acids. CDR3 protein: CSARTISGANVLTF. The CDR3, as DNA: TGCAGTGCTAGGACTATCTCTGGGGCCAACGTCCTGACTTTC.

This clonotype appeared many times. The chain has TRBV5-1 and TRBJ1-2; D is unresolved. Germline V CDR1 and CDR2: SGHRS, YFSETQ. The CDR3 extends over 13 amino acids. V lost 5 bases and J 2 bases, leaving 10 bases between the germline ends. As DNA, the CDR3 is TGCGCCAGCAGGGCCGGGTCCAACTATGGCTACACCTTC. The encoded protein is CASRAGSNYGYTF.

Remarks on this clonotype: A read error may produce the germline difference seen at one junction end. The chain employs TRBV7-2 and TRBJ2-2; 8 bases match TRBD2. The CDR3 length is 17 residues. Germline values: CDR1 SGHTA, CDR2 FQGNSA. Written as DNA, the CDR3 is TGTGCCAGCAGCAGGCGCGGTAGCGGGGTTAACACCGGGGAGCTGTTCTTT. Protein: CASSRRGSGVNTGELFF.

The CDR3 DNA follows: TGTGCCAGCAGGGGAGGATACTCTGGAAACACCATATATTTT. Translation: CASRGGYSGNTIYF. The J gene is TRBJ1-3, the V gene TRBV2; D is uncertain. Germline V lookup: CDR1 SNHLY, CDR2 FYNNEI. The CDR3 runs 14 residues. The V and J ends lost 6 bases and 0 bases respectively, with 9 bases between them.